This T cell receptor beta chain appears in the sequencing data of a study of blood T cells in healthy people across ages. By its share, this clonotype is medium-sized. Germline and junction disagree at one end, which may indicate a read error. Next came a second PCR, run for about 7 to 12 cycles, which used a sample-barcoded 5' primer along with a J-beta primer mix. TCRdb reanalysed the 5' RACE reads using MiXCR and keeps one entry per CDR3 protein. The data contain over a million distinct CDR3 sequences, roughly 40% of them seen just once; the ten biggest clones take up 7.9%. The sequencing input was blood. This receptor was taken from a woman aged 18-29 years in good health.

The CDR3: CASSESSGGYNEQFF. The CDR3 DNA follows: TGCGCCAGCAGTGAATCCAGCGGGGGTTACAATGAGCAGTTCTTC. This chain uses TRBV25-1 with TRBJ2-1; 8 bases agree with TRBD2. CDR1 MGHDK and CDR2 SYGVNS come from the germline V gene. This CDR3 has 15 residues.